This T cell receptor (beta chain) was identified in a study of beta chain features in type 1 diabetes (dated 2018 in TCRdb). For context, the study as a whole: No differences in mean age, gender distribution, total cell number or subset yield were found between patients and healthy donors. A total of over 95,000,000 sorted cells were examined across all samples, and RNA yield correlated strongly with the number of cells per subset. In the study, TCRB repertoires of sorted circulating CD4+ T cell subsets from recently diagnosed type 1 diabetes patients were compared with those of matched healthy donors. Regulatory and stem cell-like memory subsets were isolated from only 8 patients and about eight healthy donors, whereas naive and central memory subsets came from all 28 donors. The investigation overall reported the following: In all four CD4+ subsets, TCRB CDR3 length was moderately but significantly shorter in type 1 diabetes patients. Naive, central memory and regulatory TCRB repertoires appeared more similar among patients than among healthy donors. Because small numbers of individuals were included in the HLA sub-analyses, any influence of HLA type on TCRB rearrangement was left unresolved. PCR may preferentially amplify shorter templates, but because patient and control samples were amplified and corrected together, any resulting skew would affect both groups equally. Because cDNA was sequenced instead of genomic DNA, activated cells with high expression could be over-represented, although the groups did not differ in activation or CD3 levels. At VDJ recombination sites, type 1 diabetes patients had fewer insertions and more deleted nucleotides, which implies abnormalities in thymic rearrangement.

The entire isolated RNA was reverse transcribed using the High Capacity cDNA Reverse Transcription Kit, and thus expressed TCRB transcripts were sequenced. Naive, central memory and regulatory T cell samples underwent deep immunoSEQ sequencing, averaging about 3.3 million total reads per sample. Sorted cells were lysed in RLT buffer, and RNA was extracted using DNase-treated RNeasy Micro or Mini kits according to cell number. To prevent cross-contamination, each cell subset was processed individually, whereas patient and healthy donor samples were processed jointly. The immunoSEQ multiplex PCR was used to amplify TCRB sequences from cDNA, yielding 87-bp fragments that span the CDR3 region. Sequencing of the amplicons was done on the Illumina HiSeq platform. The study's processing was this. Synthetic template baselines were used to correct PCR bias computationally, reads within Hamming distance 2 were collapsed, and singletons that could not be merged were discarded. Reads were aligned against IMGT to assign V, D and J genes, CDR3 length and insertions or deletions at six rearrangement sites. Within each subset, clonotype counts were normalized to sorted cell number, and only after that were true diversity and Gini coefficients computed with the tcR R package. The overlap coefficient, calculated on TCRB nucleotide sequences, was used to quantify repertoire sharing. TCRdb stores this immuneACCESS table with in-frame sequences only. Part of the clones is absent; in the studies checked, under half of the shortfall reflects unresolved V genes, and no reason is known for the rest. V, J and clone size are taken as reported in that table, and D and trimming were inferred from the DNA itself. For this sample the table gives over 300,000 clones, of which 9.3% were detected only once. 0.9% to 1.1% of the sample is in the top ten clones.

The CDR1 and CDR2 encoded by the germline V gene are SGHTA and FQGNSA. V gives up 4 bases and J gives up 4 bases, and the segment between their germline ends measures 17 bases. The CDR3 spans 16 residues, from the cysteine through the phenylalanine. Just the 48-base CDR3 DNA is kept, in frame starting at base 1. Each donor gave one peripheral blood draw, averaging approximately 0.11 L, which was collected into heparinised tubes. Using a panel that included CD45RO, CCR7, CD25, CD127, CD95 and CD27, naive, central memory, regulatory and stem cell-like memory CD4+ T cells were sorted on a BD FACSAria II. A purity above 98% was achieved for all sorted populations. PBMCs were isolated right away by Lymphoprep density gradient centrifugation and were stained directly, without culture. So that batch effects would be minimized, each experiment stained and sorted samples in pairs, pairing one healthy donor with one patient.

For this clone: The target of this receptor is not known. No qualities accompany the bases; no much larger clone lies one base away.

Rearrangement joined TRBV7-2 to TRBJ2-1; perhaps TRBD2 is the D gene, with 6 bases matching. The sequenced material came from central memory CD4+ T cells from blood. The receptor comes from a man aged 25 to 40 with type 1 diabetes. The DNA sequence is given as TGTGCCAGCAGCTCGTCTGGCGGGGCCCTATACAATGAGCAGTTCTTC. It translates to CASSSSGGALYNEQFF. The entire variable domain, with the stretches around the CDR3 drawn from the reference TRBV7-2 and TRBJ2-1 proteins, is GAGVSQSPSNKVTEKGKDVELRCDPISGHTALYWYRQSLGQGLEFLIYFQGNSAPDKSGLPSDRFSAERTGGSVSTLTIQRTQQEDSAVYLCASSSSGGALYNEQFFGPGTRLTVL.